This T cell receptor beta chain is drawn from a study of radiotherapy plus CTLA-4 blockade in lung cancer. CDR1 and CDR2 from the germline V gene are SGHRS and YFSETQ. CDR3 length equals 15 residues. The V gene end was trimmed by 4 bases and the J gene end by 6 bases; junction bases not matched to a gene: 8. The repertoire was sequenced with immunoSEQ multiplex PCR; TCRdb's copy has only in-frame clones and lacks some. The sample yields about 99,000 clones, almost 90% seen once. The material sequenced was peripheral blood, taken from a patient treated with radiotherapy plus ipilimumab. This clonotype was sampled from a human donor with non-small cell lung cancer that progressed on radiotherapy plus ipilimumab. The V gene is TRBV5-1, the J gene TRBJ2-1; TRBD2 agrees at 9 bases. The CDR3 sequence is CASSPPSGVSNEQFF. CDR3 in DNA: TGCGCCAGCAGCCCCCCTAGCGGGGTAAGCAATGAGCAGTTCTTC.